These 14 T cell receptor beta chains originate from one sample sequenced in a study of regulatory T cells in long-lasting Graves disease. The time point is: persistent/refractory GD, antithyroid drugs over 5 years with positive TRAb. From PBMCs, RNA was extracted and then used to make the TCR library. Arm-PCR with iRepertoire HTBI primers amplified the CDR3 regions for these TCR beta libraries. From the multiplex PCR reads, TCRdb called clonotypes with MiXCR, one entry per CDR3 protein. The table includes 300,000 to 500,000 distinct CDR3 sequences, roughly 20% detected once. The material was peripheral blood mononuclear cells (PBMCs), obtained when the disease was refractory, from a patient treated with antithyroid drugs. These receptors all stem from a female donor with Graves disease.

This clonotype was observed at least ten times. CDR3 nucleotides: TGTGCCAGCAGTGTAGGTGACAGGGACTACGAGCAGTACTTC. This translates into CASSVGDRDYEQYF. The chain has TRBV2 and TRBJ2-7; 7 bases align to TRBD1. Trimming took 4 bases from V and 3 from J; bases not matched to a gene: 6. The CDR3 covers 14 residues. Germline CDR1 reads SNHLY; CDR2 reads FYNNEI.

This clonotype came up many times. The chain is built from TRBV6-5 and TRBJ2-7; 10 bases match TRBD2. V gave up 4 bases and J gave up 7 bases; unmatched junction bases: 13. This CDR3 is built from 16 residues. Per germline, CDR1 MNHEY and CDR2 SVGAGI. CDR3 region: CASSFLGLAGAPEQYF. The CDR3 DNA reads TGTGCCAGCAGTTTCCTGGGGCTAGCGGGAGCCCCAGAGCAGTACTTC.

This clonotype was seen at least ten times. The chain combines TRBV7-2 with TRBJ2-5; D call uncertain. The ends were cut back, 3 bases at V and 5 bases at J, with 10 bases in the middle. The CDR3 length is 13 residues. Germline CDR1 and CDR2: SGHTA and FQGNSA. The CDR3 bases are TGTGCCAGCAGCTTTCTGTATTCGGAGACCCAGTACTTC. This gives the protein CASSFLYSETQYF. Filled out from reference TRBV7-2 and TRBJ2-5, the complete variable domain reads GAGVSQSPSNKVTEKGKDVELRCDPISGHTALYWYRQSLGQGLEFLIYFQGNSAPDKSGLPSDRFSAERTGGSVSTLTIQRTQQEDSAVYLCASSFLYSETQYFGPGTRLLVL.

This clonotype was seen ten or more times. J is TRBJ1-5 and V is TRBV27, with D hard to call. Germline values: CDR1 MNHEY, CDR2 SMNVEV (reference sequence). The CDR3 is 14 amino acids. Deletions cut 0 bases from V and 7 bases from J, with 10 bases between. The CDR3 sequence: CASSLSRGGQPQHF. The CDR3 DNA follows: TGTGCCAGCAGTTTATCTCGGGGAGGACAGCCCCAGCATTTT.

This clonotype has a handful of counts. The chain carries TRBV11-2 and TRBJ2-1; D is perhaps TRBD1 (6 bases). In germline, CDR1 is SGHAT, CDR2 FQNNGV. The CDR3 consists of 15 residues. Trimming left V 4 bases short and J 7 bases short, with 17 bases between. In DNA, the CDR3 is TGTGCCAGCAGCTCGGGACAACCTGGGGTAAATGAGCAGTTCTTC. Its translation is CASSSGQPGVNEQFF. The full variable domain, with the rest looked up from reference TRBV11-2 and TRBJ2-1, is EAGVAQSPRYKIIEKRQSVAFWCNPISGHATLYWYQQILGQGPKLLIQFQNNGVVDDSQLPKDRFSAERLKGVDSTLKIQPAKLEDSAVYLCASSSGQPGVNEQFFGPGTRLTVL.

V gene TRBV18 combines with J gene TRBJ2-5; tentative D call: TRBD2 (6 bases). CDR3 length: 14 amino acids. Germline CDR1 KGHSH, CDR2 LQKENI. The V gene lost 7 bases and the J gene lost 1 base, with 13 bases spanning the gap. CDR3 coding DNA: TGTGCCAGCTTCCTCGTCGGGGGCCAAGAGACCCAGTACTTC. Its translation: CASFLVGGQETQYF.

The CDR3 coding sequence is TGTGCCACCAAGGTTGGGACAGGGGGGTATGGCTACACCTTC. This gives the protein CATKVGTGGYGYTF. J is TRBJ1-2 and V is TRBV10-3; 11 nucleotides match TRBD1. This CDR3 is built from 14 residues. Germline CDR1 and CDR2: ENHRY and SYGVKD. Trimming at V came to 10 bases and at J to 5 bases, leaving 9 bases not matched to a gene.

The genes are TRBV6-1 and TRBJ2-7; possibly TRBD1 or TRBD2 for D (5 bases each). In germline, CDR1 is MNHNS, CDR2 SASEGT. The V end was cut by 7 bases, the J end by 2 bases, with 12 bases between. This CDR3 is built from 13 residues. CDR3: CASIPGPPYEQYF. The CDR3 DNA reads as TGTGCCAGCATTCCGGGACCCCCCTACGAGCAGTACTTC.

The gene calls are TRBV30 and TRBJ1-1; D might be TRBD1 (5 bases). V dropped 2 bases and J dropped 6 bases, with 13 bases sitting between them. CDR1 and CDR2 (germline): GTSNPN, SVGIG (reference sequence). This CDR3 is 13 amino acids long. This CDR3 reads CAWSLRQTSEAFF. Here the CDR3 DNA reads TGTGCCTGGAGTCTTCGACAGACGTCTGAAGCTTTCTTT.

This clonotype appeared a single time. The V call is TRBV18, the J call TRBJ2-2, with D perhaps TRBD1 (6 bases). The CDR3 is made up of 16 amino acids. V lost 4 bases to trimming and J lost 0 bases, with 12 bases between them. The germline CDR1 and CDR2 sequences are KGHSH and LQKENI. The CDR3 loop reads CASSRRGQANTGELFF. The CDR3 DNA reads TGTGCCAGCTCACGAAGGGGACAAGCGAACACCGGGGAGCTGTTTTTT. Full variable domain (missing parts from reference TRBV18 and TRBJ2-2): NAGVMQNPRHLVRRRGQEARLRCSPMKGHSHVYWYRQLPEEGLKFMVYLQKENIIDESGMPKERFSAEFPKEGPSILRIQQVVRGDSAAYFCASSRRGQANTGELFFGEGSRLTVL.

This clonotype was counted ten times or more. One junction end does not reproduce the germline sequence, and a read error may be involved. The chain joins TRBV7-2 to TRBJ2-7; the D is unclear. CDR1 is SGHTA and CDR2 is FQGNSA in the germline V gene. This CDR3 has 12 amino acids. CDR3 DNA sequence: TGTGCCAGCAGTTTAGGCGTCTACGAGCAGTACTTC. Protein: CASSLGVYEQYF.

This clonotype was counted only a few times. J is TRBJ2-7 and V is TRBV20-1; 13 bases map to TRBD2. Germline V gene sequence: CDR1 DFQATT, CDR2 SNEGSKA (reference sequence). The CDR3 is 15 amino acids. Trimming took 3 bases from V and 6 from J; bases not matched to a gene: 8. The CDR3 DNA sequence: TGCAGTGCTAGGGGGGGGACTAGCGGGACATCCGAGCAGTACTTC. Translation: CSARGGTSGTSEQYF.

This clonotype was detected ten times or more. V and J are TRBV27 and TRBJ2-2; the D is unclear. Between the trimmed V and J ends, which lost 5 bases and 7 bases, there was a span of 8 bases. The length of the CDR3 is 12 residues. Germline-derived CDR1 and CDR2 are MNHEY and SMNVEV (reference sequence). DNA for the CDR3: TGTGCCAGCAGTAACAAACGCGGGGAGCTGTTTTTT. This encodes CASSNKRGELFF.

V is TRBV6-1 and J is TRBJ2-2, with 7 positions matching TRBD2. V was pared by 5 bases and J by 1 base, with 13 bases of the junction left unmatched. Germline V lookup: CDR1 MNHNS, CDR2 SASEGT. This CDR3 comprises 18 residues. This CDR3 is CASSTPRDYRGNTGELFF. Written as DNA, the CDR3 is TGTGCCAGCAGTACCCCCCGGGACTACCGCGGGAACACCGGGGAGCTGTTTTTT.